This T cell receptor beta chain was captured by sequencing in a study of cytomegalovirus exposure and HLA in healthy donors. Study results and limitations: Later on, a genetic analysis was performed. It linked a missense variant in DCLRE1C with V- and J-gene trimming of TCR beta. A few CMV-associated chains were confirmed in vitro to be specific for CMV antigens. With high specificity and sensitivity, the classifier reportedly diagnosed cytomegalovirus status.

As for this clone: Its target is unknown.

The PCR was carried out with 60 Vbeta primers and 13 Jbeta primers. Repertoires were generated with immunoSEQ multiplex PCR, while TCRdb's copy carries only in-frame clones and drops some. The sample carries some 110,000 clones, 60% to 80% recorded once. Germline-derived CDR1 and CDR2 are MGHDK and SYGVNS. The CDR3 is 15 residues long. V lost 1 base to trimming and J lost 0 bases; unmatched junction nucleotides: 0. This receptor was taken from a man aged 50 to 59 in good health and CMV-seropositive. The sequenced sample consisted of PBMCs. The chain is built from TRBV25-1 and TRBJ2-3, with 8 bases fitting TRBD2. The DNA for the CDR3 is TGTGCCAGCAGTGAATTAGCGGGGAGCACAGATACGCAGTATTTT. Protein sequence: CASSELAGSTDTQYF.